The clone carrying this T cell receptor beta chain is medium-sized within its sample. Profiling relied on immunoSEQ multiplex PCR, and the TCRdb table lists in-frame clones only, not all of them. This sample yields about 72,000 clones, of which about 90% are seen a single time; approximately 31% belongs to the top ten. The germline V gene encodes CDR1 MNHEY and CDR2 SMNVEV (reference sequence). J gave up 3 bases and V 3 bases, and 10 bases lay outside the gene matches. The CDR3 runs 16 residues. This entry is derived from a study of siplizumab effects on memory and regulatory T cells. The chain carries TRBV27 and TRBJ1-2; TRBD1 matches at 7 bases. The specimen sequenced was CD8+ T cells sorted from blood. The sequence was collected from a human donor in good health. The CDR3: CASSFGYGQGDYGYTF. The CDR3 coding sequence is TGTGCCAGCAGTTTTGGTTACGGCCAGGGGGACTATGGCTACACCTTC.